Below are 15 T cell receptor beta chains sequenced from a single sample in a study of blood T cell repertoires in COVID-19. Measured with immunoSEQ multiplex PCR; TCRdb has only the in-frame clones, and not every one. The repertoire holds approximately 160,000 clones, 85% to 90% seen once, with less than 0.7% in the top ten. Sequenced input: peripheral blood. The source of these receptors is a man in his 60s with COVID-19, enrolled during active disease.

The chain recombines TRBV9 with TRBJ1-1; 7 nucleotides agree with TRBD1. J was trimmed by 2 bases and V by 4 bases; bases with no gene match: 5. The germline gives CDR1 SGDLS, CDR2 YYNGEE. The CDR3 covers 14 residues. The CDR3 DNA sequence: TGTGCCAGCAGCTCCGGGACAGTAAACACTGAAGCTTTCTTT. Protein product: CASSSGTVNTEAFF.

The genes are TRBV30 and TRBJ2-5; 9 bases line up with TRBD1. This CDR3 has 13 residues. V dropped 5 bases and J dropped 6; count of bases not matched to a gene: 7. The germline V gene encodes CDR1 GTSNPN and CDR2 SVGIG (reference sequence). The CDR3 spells CAWGGQGRQTQYF. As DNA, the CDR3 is TGTGCCTGGGGAGGACAGGGGCGGCAGACCCAGTACTTC.

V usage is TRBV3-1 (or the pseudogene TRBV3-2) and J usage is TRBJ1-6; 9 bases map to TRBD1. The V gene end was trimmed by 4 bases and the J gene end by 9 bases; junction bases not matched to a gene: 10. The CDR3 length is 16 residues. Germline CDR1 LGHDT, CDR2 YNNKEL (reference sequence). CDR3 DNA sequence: TGTGCCAGCAGCCCCTTGAGTGACAGGGGGTCTTCACCCCTCCACTTT. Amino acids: CASSPLSDRGSSPLHF.

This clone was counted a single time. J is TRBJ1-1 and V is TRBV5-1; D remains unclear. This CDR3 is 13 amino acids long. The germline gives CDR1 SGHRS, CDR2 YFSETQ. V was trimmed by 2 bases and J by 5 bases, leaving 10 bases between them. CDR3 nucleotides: TGCGCCAGCAGCTTTAGCCCGGGAACTGAAGCTTTCTTT. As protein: CASSFSPGTEAFF.

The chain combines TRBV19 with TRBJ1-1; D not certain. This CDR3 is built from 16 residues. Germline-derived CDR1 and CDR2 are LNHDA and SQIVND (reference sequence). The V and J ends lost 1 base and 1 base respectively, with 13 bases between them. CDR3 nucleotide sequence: TGTGCCAGTAGTATAGGTGTTGGCCGGGGGAACACTGAAGCTTTCTTT. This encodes CASSIGVGRGNTEAFF.

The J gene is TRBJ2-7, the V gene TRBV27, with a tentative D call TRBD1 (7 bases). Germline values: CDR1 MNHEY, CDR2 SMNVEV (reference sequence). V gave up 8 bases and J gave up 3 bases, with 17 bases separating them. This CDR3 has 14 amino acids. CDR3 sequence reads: CASRRAGGFYEQYF. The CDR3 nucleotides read TGTGCCAGCCGTCGAGCAGGGGGGTTCTACGAGCAGTACTTC.

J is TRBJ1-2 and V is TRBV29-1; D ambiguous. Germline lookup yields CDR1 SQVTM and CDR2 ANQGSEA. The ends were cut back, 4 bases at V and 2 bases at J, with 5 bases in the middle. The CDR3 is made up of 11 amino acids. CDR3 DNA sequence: TGCAGCGTTGTCAAAAACTATGGCTACACCTTC. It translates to CSVVKNYGYTF.

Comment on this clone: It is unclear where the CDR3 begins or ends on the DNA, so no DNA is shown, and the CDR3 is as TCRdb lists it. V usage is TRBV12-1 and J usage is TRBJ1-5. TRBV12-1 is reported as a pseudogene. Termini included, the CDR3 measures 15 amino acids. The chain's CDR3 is CASSFGRGSNQPQHF.

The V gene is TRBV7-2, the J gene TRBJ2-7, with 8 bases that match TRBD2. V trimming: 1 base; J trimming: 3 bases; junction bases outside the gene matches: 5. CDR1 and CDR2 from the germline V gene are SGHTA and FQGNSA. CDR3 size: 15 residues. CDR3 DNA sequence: TGTGCCAGCAGCTTAGGCCCGGGGGGGCTCTACGAGCAGTACTTC. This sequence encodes CASSLGPGGLYEQYF.

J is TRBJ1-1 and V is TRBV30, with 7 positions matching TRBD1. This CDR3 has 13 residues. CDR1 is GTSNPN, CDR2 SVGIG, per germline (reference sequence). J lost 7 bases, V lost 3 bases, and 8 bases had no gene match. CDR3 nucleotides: TGTGCCTGGAGCCGGTCAAGGGGGCATGAAGCTTTCTTT. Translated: CAWSRSRGHEAFF.

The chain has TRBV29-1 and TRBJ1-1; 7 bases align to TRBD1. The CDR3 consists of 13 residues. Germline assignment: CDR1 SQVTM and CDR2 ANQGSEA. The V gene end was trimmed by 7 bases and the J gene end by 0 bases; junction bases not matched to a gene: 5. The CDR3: CSAGGQVNTEAFF. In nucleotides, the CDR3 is TGCAGCGCGGGCGGACAGGTGAACACTGAAGCTTTCTTT.

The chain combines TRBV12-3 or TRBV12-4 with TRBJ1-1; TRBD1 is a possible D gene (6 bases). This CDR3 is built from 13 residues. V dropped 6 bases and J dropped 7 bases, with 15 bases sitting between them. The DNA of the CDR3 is TGTGCCAGCAGCCCCCCACAGGGCGGTGAAGCTTTCTTT. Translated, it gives CASSPPQGGEAFF.

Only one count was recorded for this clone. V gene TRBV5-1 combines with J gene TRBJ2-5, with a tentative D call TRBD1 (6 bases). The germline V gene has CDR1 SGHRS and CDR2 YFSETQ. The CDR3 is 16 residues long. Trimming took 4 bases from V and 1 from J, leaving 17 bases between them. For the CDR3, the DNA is TGCGCCAGCAGCCCGTACCCCCGGACAGTCCAAGAGACCCAGTACTTC. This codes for CASSPYPRTVQETQYF.

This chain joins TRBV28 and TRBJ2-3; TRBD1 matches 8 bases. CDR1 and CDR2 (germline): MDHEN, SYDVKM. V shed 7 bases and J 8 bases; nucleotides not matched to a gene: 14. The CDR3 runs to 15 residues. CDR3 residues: CASNLQGASFGTQYF. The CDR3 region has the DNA TGTGCCAGCAACCTCCAGGGGGCGTCATTTGGTACGCAGTATTTT.

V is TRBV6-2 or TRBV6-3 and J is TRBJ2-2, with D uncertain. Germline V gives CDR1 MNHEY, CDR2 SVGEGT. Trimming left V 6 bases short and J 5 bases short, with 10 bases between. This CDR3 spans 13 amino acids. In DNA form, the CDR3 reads TGTGCCAGCAGCCCGAGCCCGACCGGGGAGCTGTTTTTT. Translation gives CASSPSPTGELFF.